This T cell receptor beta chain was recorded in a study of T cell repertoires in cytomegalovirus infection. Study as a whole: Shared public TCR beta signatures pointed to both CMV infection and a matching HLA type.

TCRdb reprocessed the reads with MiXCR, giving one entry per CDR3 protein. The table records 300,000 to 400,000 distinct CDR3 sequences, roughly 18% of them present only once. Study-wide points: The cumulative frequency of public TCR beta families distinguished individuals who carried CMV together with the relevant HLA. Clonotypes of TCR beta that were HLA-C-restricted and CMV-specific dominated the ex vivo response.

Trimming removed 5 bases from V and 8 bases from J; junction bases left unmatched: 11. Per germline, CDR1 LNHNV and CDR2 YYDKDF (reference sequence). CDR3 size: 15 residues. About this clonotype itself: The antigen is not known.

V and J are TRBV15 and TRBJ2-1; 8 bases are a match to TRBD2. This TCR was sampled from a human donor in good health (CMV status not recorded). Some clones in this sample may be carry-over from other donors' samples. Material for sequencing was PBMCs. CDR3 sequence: CATSSQGLGGDEQFF. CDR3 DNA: TGTGCCACCAGCTCACAGGGCCTCGGGGGGGATGAGCAGTTCTTC.